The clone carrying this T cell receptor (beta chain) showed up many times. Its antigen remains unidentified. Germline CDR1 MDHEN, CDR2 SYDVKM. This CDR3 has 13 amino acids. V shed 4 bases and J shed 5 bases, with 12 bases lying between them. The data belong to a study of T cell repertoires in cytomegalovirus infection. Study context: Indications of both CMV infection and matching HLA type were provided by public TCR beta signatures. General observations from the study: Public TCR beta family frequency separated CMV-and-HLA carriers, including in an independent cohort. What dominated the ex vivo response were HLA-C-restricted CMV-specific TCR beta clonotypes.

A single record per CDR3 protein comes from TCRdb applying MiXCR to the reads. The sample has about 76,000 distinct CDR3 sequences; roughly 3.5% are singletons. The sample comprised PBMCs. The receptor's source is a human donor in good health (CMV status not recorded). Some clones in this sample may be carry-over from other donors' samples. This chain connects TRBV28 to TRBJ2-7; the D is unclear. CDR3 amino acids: CASSSQAPNEQYF. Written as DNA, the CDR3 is TGTGCCAGCAGTTCCCAGGCCCCCAACGAGCAGTACTTC.